The next 29 T cell receptor beta chains were all read from a single sample in a study of cytomegalovirus exposure and HLA in healthy donors. TCRdb's table, derived via immunoSEQ multiplex PCR, lists solely in-frame clones and lacks some. This sample carries 150,000 to 200,000 clones, roughly nine tenths of them seen once, and the ten largest clones take 2% to 3%. The sample taken for sequencing was PBMCs. The receptors were gathered from a man between 18 and 35 years old in good health and CMV-seropositive.

This clone was detected only once. This rearrangement joins TRBV19 to TRBJ1-3; the match to TRBD1 covers 7 bases. V was pared by 6 bases and J by 1 base, with 3 bases of the junction left unmatched. The CDR3 covers 14 residues. Looked up from germline, CDR1 is LNHDA and CDR2 is SQIVND (reference sequence). Here the CDR3 DNA reads TGTGCCAGTAGACTGACAGGGTCTGGAAACACCATATATTTT. Amino acid sequence: CASRLTGSGNTIYF.

In its sample, this clone was seen once. The V gene is TRBV5-1, the J gene TRBJ2-7; 7 bases map to TRBD1. CDR1 and CDR2 (germline): SGHRS, YFSETQ. There are 15 residues in the CDR3. With V trimmed by 4 bases and J by 4 bases, 11 bases remained unmatched. The DNA for the CDR3 is TGCGCCAGCAGCGAAGGACAGGTCGGGGCGTACGAGCAGTACTTC. Translating gives CASSEGQVGAYEQYF.

V is TRBV6-5 and J is TRBJ1-2; D is perhaps TRBD1 (5 bases). The ends were cut back, 6 bases at V and 4 bases at J, with 12 bases in the middle. The germline V gene has CDR1 MNHEY and CDR2 SVGAGI. CDR3 length: 13 amino acids. Here the CDR3 DNA reads TGTGCCAGCAGAGATAGGGGTTCCTATGGCTACACCTTC. Its protein is CASRDRGSYGYTF.

This clone showed up just once. The rearrangement uses TRBV7-3 and TRBJ2-3, with TRBD2 identical over 11 bases. The CDR3 runs 17 residues. Germline V gene lookup returns CDR1 SGHTA and CDR2 FQGTGA. After removal of 0 bases from V and 7 bases from J, the junction contained 9 bases not matched to a gene. The CDR3 sequence is CASSLTPLAGGRHTQYF. DNA of the CDR3: TGTGCCAGCAGCTTAACCCCCTTAGCGGGGGGGCGACATACGCAGTATTTT.

This chain connects TRBV6-1 to TRBJ2-7; 8 nucleotides agree with TRBD1. CDR3 length: 13 amino acids. Germline CDR1 MNHNS, CDR2 SASEGT. V dropped 8 bases and J dropped 3; count of bases not matched to a gene: 6. CDR3 sequence reads: CASGPGTGYEQYF. The DNA for the CDR3 is TGTGCCAGCGGACCCGGGACAGGCTACGAGCAGTACTTC.

The CDR3 protein is CASSRPELTGAFF. The CDR3 DNA follows: TGTGCCAGCAGTAGACCCGAACTAACAGGGGCTTTCTTT. V gene TRBV2 combines with J gene TRBJ1-1; possible D gene TRBD1, 6 bases. CDR3 length equals 13 residues. Germline V gives CDR1 SNHLY, CDR2 FYNNEI. The ends were cut back, 5 bases at V and 11 bases at J, with 18 bases in the middle.

The V gene is TRBV6-4, the J gene TRBJ1-5, with 7 bases aligning to TRBD1. CDR3 length: 19 residues. Looked up from germline, CDR1 is MRHNA and CDR2 is SNTAGT. The junction had 21 bases not matched to a gene; V was cut back by 6 bases and J by 4 bases. The CDR3 coding sequence is TGTGCCAGCAGCCGAACCGGGACAGAATCAGAATTAGGAAATCAGCCCCAGCATTTT. Translating gives CASSRTGTESELGNQPQHF.

The rearrangement joins TRBV4-2 to TRBJ1-5, with 7 nucleotides matching TRBD1. With V trimmed by 6 bases and J by 0 bases, 8 bases remained unmatched. The CDR3 covers 16 residues. The germline V gene has CDR1 LGHNA and CDR2 YNFKEQ. CDR3 in amino acids: CASRRTQGDSNQPQHF. The CDR3, as DNA: TGTGCCAGCAGACGTACCCAGGGGGATAGCAATCAGCCCCAGCATTTT.

V and J are TRBV5-6 and TRBJ2-7; D not resolved. V shed 4 bases and J shed 1 base, with 3 bases lying between them. Germline V lookup: CDR1 SGHDT, CDR2 YYEEEE. The CDR3 is 11 residues long. This chain's CDR3 is CASSRSYEQYF. The CDR3 nucleotides read TGTGCCAGCAGCCGTTCCTACGAGCAGTACTTC.

Concerning this clone: Relative to the germline gene, one junction end is altered; a read error may explain this. This chain uses TRBV27 with TRBJ1-1; a weak D match, TRBD1 (5 bases). CDR3 length equals 13 residues. CDR1 and CDR2 (germline): MNHEY, SMNVEV (reference sequence). CDR3 protein: CASTLRTPGRLVF. Here the CDR3 DNA reads TGTGCCAGCACTCTGAGGACACCAGGGAGGCTTGTCTTT.

The V and J genes are TRBV7-2 and TRBJ2-7, with 10 bases fitting TRBD2. J lost 2 bases, V lost 5 bases, and 3 bases had no gene match. This CDR3 region has 14 residues. Germline V gives CDR1 SGHTA, CDR2 FQGNSA. This CDR3 is CASSPSGRAYEQYF. Written as DNA, the CDR3 is TGTGCCAGCAGCCCCAGCGGGAGGGCCTACGAGCAGTACTTC. Full variable domain (remainder filled in from reference TRBV7-2 and TRBJ2-7): GAGVSQSPSNKVTEKGKDVELRCDPISGHTALYWYRQSLGQGLEFLIYFQGNSAPDKSGLPSDRFSAERTGGSVSTLTIQRTQQEDSAVYLCASSPSGRAYEQYFGPGTRLTVT.

The genes are TRBV4-2 and TRBJ2-7; tentative D call: TRBD2 (6 bases). CDR1 LGHNA and CDR2 YNFKEQ come from the germline V gene. V was clipped by 0 bases and J by 3 bases, with 9 bases between them. This CDR3 region has 14 residues. The DNA of the CDR3 is TGTGCCAGCAGCCAAGATAGGAGGGACTACGAGCAGTACTTC. It specifies CASSQDRRDYEQYF.

This chain links TRBV2 with TRBJ1-6; no clear D. Germline V gene sequence: CDR1 SNHLY, CDR2 FYNNEI. V lost 1 base to trimming and J lost 8 bases, with 15 bases between them. CDR3 size: 16 residues. CDR3 sequence: CASSEEARSLDSPLHF. In DNA, the CDR3 is TGTGCCAGCAGTGAAGAAGCCAGGTCTCTCGATTCACCCCTCCACTTT.

V gene TRBV6-1 combines with J gene TRBJ2-7, with TRBD1 identical over 10 bases. V trimming: 8 bases; J trimming: 4 bases; junction bases outside the gene matches: 11. Germline lookup yields CDR1 MNHNS and CDR2 SASEGT. The CDR3 covers 15 residues. CDR3 nucleotide sequence: TGTGCCAGCCCCCGAGATGGGACAGGGGATTACGAGCAGTACTTC. It codes for CASPRDGTGDYEQYF.

The V call is TRBV15, the J call TRBJ2-7; TRBD1 is a possible D gene (5 bases). Germline CDR1 reads LNHNV; CDR2 reads YYDKDF (reference sequence). The CDR3 is 13 residues long. Trimming took 5 bases from V and 3 from J, leaving 11 bases between them. CDR3 region: CATSDSPGYEQYF. CDR3 sequence (DNA): TGTGCCACCAGCGACAGTCCGGGCTACGAGCAGTACTTC.

The rearrangement joins TRBV15 to TRBJ1-4, with 7 bases matching TRBD1. V was pared by 5 bases and J by 5 bases, with 8 bases of the junction left unmatched. The CDR3 contains 15 residues. Germline lookup yields CDR1 LNHNV and CDR2 YYDKDF (reference sequence). CDR3 DNA: TGTGCCACCAGCGGGTCCGGGACAGAAAATGAAAAACTGTTTTTT. Translated, it gives CATSGSGTENEKLFF.

This clone came up a few times. CDR3 DNA sequence: TGTGCCAGTAGTATTTACAGGGGACGGTACAGCTCCTACAATGAGCAGTTCTTC. Protein: CASSIYRGRYSSYNEQFF. The chain uses TRBV19 and TRBJ2-1; 7 nucleotides align to TRBD1. CDR1 and CDR2 from the germline V gene are LNHDA and SQIVND (reference sequence). CDR3 size: 18 residues. V shed 3 bases, J shed 0 bases, and the junction held 11 bases outside the gene matches.

The CDR3 sequence: CASSQVQSRVGNTEAFF. As DNA, the CDR3 is TGCGCCAGCAGCCAAGTACAAAGCAGGGTTGGGAACACTGAAGCTTTCTTT. The chain is built from TRBV4-1 and TRBJ1-1; possibly TRBD1 for D (5 bases). Trimming stripped 1 base from V and 1 base from J, with 16 bases between. The CDR3 covers 17 residues. CDR1 MGHRA and CDR2 YSYEKL come from the germline V gene.

Ten or more counts support this clone. The chain carries TRBV6-1 and TRBJ2-3, with 12 bases aligning to TRBD2. Germline CDR1 reads MNHNS; CDR2 reads SASEGT. Trimming at V came to 11 bases and at J to 2 bases, leaving 5 bases not matched to a gene. The CDR3 is made up of 14 amino acids. CDR3 nucleotide sequence: TGTGCCGGGAGGACTAGCGGGGACACAGATACGCAGTATTTT. Translating gives CAGRTSGDTDTQYF.

This clone was seen a few times. This chain uses TRBV4-1 with TRBJ1-6; D unclear. Deletions cut 1 base from V and 5 bases from J, with 6 bases between. The germline V gene has CDR1 MGHRA and CDR2 YSYEKL. The CDR3 has 14 residues. The CDR3 region is CASSQGSHNSPLHF. The CDR3 DNA sequence: TGCGCCAGCAGCCAAGGTAGCCATAATTCACCCCTCCACTTT.

The chain combines TRBV9 with TRBJ2-1; D is possibly TRBD1 (5 bases). Germline lookup yields CDR1 SGDLS and CDR2 YYNGEE. V lost 4 bases and J 6 bases, leaving 17 bases between the germline ends. This CDR3 contains 15 residues. DNA of the CDR3: TGTGCCAGCAGCCTACGCGGTACAGGCGGCAATGAGCAGTTCTTC. Translating it yields CASSLRGTGGNEQFF.

The V and J genes are TRBV11-2 and TRBJ2-2; the match to TRBD2 covers 9 bases. Trimming cost V 5 bases and J 4 bases; bases outside gene matches: 5. Germline V gene lookup returns CDR1 SGHAT and CDR2 FQNNGV. The CDR3 runs 15 residues. The CDR3 coding sequence is TGTGCCAGCAGCCACCTAGCGGGGATCACCGGGGAGCTGTTTTTT. This codes for CASSHLAGITGELFF.

The V and J genes are TRBV4-3 and TRBJ2-1; TRBD2 aligns across 7 bases. CDR1 and CDR2 from the germline V gene are LGHNA and YSLEER. The CDR3 length is 15 residues. After removal of 0 bases from V and 8 bases from J, the junction contained 7 bases not matched to a gene. The CDR3 loop reads CASSQDREEYDEQFF. The CDR3 bases are TGCGCCAGCAGCCAAGACCGGGAGGAATACGATGAGCAGTTCTTC.

This clone was detected a few times. The chain links TRBV7-9 to TRBJ1-2; TRBD1 matches at 10 bases. CDR1 is SEHNR, CDR2 FQNEAQ, per germline (reference sequence). The CDR3 extends over 16 amino acids. J was trimmed by 4 bases and V by 5 bases; bases with no gene match: 10. The CDR3 DNA reads as TGTGCCAGCAGCGCCGGGACAGGGGATTTTGCCTATGGCTACACCTTC. Translated, it gives CASSAGTGDFAYGYTF.

This clone was seen once. The chain links TRBV6-5 to TRBJ2-1; 8 bases are shared with TRBD1. Losses at the gene ends were 4 bases for V and 9 bases for J; bases not matched to a gene: 11. This CDR3 is built from 15 residues. The V gene's germline CDR1 is MNHEY and CDR2 SVGAGI. CDR3 nucleotides: TGTGCCAGCAGTTCCCGGGACAGGTTATCGGGTGAGCAGTTCTTC. Amino acids: CASSSRDRLSGEQFF.

This clone was seen a single time. The chain combines TRBV7-5 with TRBJ1-2; TRBD1 reflects the table's D call only, with no check against the DNA. TRBV7-5 is assigned pseudogene status. CDR3 length equals 9 residues. The CDR3 DNA is TGTGCCGGGCCTTATGGCTACACCTTC. Residues: CAGPYGYTF.

The V gene is TRBV19, the J gene TRBJ1-5, with D possibly matching TRBD1 (6 bases). Germline lookup yields CDR1 LNHDA and CDR2 SQIVND (reference sequence). V lost 5 bases, J lost 6 bases, and 14 bases lay in between. The CDR3 contains 14 residues. CDR3 nucleotide sequence: TGTGCCAGTAGTCCCGGGGGGCGAGGTCAGCCCCAGCATTTT. Amino acid sequence: CASSPGGRGQPQHF.

The chain carries TRBV5-8 and TRBJ2-5; 7 bases are shared with TRBD2. Germline CDR1 is SGHTS and CDR2 is YDEGEE. CDR3 length: 16 residues. The V gene end was trimmed by 4 bases and the J gene end by 2 bases; junction bases not matched to a gene: 11. CDR3 nucleotides: TGTGCCAGCAGCCCGGGAGCTAGCGGATATCAAGAGACCCAGTACTTC. The encoded protein is CASSPGASGYQETQYF.

This chain connects TRBV6-5 to TRBJ1-2, with no clear D. Per germline, CDR1 MNHEY and CDR2 SVGAGI. The V gene lost 7 bases and the J gene lost 2 bases, with 11 bases spanning the gap. The CDR3 has 13 amino acids. CDR3 in DNA: TGTGCCAGCACCGAGGATTCGAACTATGGCTACACCTTC. Residues: CASTEDSNYGYTF.